This T cell receptor beta chain derives from a study of blood T cell repertoires in COVID-19. Looking at the study overall: Nucleic acid was either cDNA or gDNA, and it came from T cells, B-cell-depleted T cells, or PBMCs.

Those enrolled in Seattle joined during active infection and were followed longitudinally afterward. Original processing notes: Scientists estimated how many nucleated cells there were by amplifying reference gene primers. Assay: immunoSEQ multiplex PCR; the TCRdb copy retains only in-frame clones and omits some. The DNA gave D and trimming, while V, J and clone size come from that table. The sample holds about 270,000 clones, 80% to 90% seen once. Only one count was recorded for this clone. Germline V gives CDR1 KGHSH, CDR2 LQKENI. This CDR3 spans 14 amino acids. V trimming: 3 bases; J trimming: 4 bases; junction bases outside the gene matches: 6.

The TCR originated in a woman aged 70-85 years with COVID-19, enrolled during active disease. Material for sequencing was peripheral blood. The rearrangement uses TRBV18 and TRBJ2-7, with 7 bases matching TRBD1. DNA for the CDR3: TGTGCCAGCTCACCGGGACAGCGCGAGTACGAGCAGTACTTC. It codes for CASSPGQREYEQYF.